One sample yielded the 28 T cell receptor beta chains listed below, sequenced in a study of cytomegalovirus exposure and HLA in healthy donors. The method was immunoSEQ multiplex PCR; TCRdb's version includes in-frame clones alone and lacks a portion of them. This repertoire shows about 55,000 clones, 90% found once; its top ten account for about 3.1%. The sample consisted of PBMCs. Receptors were obtained from a man between 18 and 29 years old in good health and CMV-seronegative.

This sequence joins TRBV27 and TRBJ2-3, with 8 nucleotides matching TRBD2. With V trimmed by 4 bases and J by 2 bases, 2 bases remained unmatched. From germline, CDR1 is MNHEY and CDR2 SMNVEV (reference sequence). CDR3 length: 14 amino acids. CDR3 DNA sequence: TGTGCCAGCAGTTCGGGACTAGACACAGATACGCAGTATTTT. Amino acids: CASSSGLDTDTQYF.

This clone was seen only a few times. The sample carries other DNA sequences with the same CDR3. J is TRBJ2-7 and V is TRBV18, with D tentatively TRBD1 (6 bases). Trimming took 3 bases from V and 2 from J, leaving 8 bases between them. The germline V gene has CDR1 KGHSH and CDR2 LQKENI. CDR3 size: 13 residues. The CDR3 coding sequence is TGTGCCAGCTCACCGGACAGCACCTACGAGCAGTACTTC. Encoded protein: CASSPDSTYEQYF.

This clone was seen a single time. The V call is TRBV14, the J call TRBJ2-1, with 11 bases lining up with TRBD2. CDR3 size: 16 residues. J was trimmed by 6 bases and V by 4 bases; bases with no gene match: 8. CDR1 and CDR2 from the germline V gene are SGHDN and FVKESK. CDR3 sequence: CASSLLTGTSGNEQFF. The CDR3 region has the DNA TGTGCCAGCAGCCTTCTTACCGGGACTAGCGGCAATGAGCAGTTCTTC.

This clone was seen only a few times. This rearrangement joins TRBV6-4 to TRBJ2-3; 9 bases are a match to TRBD2. The CDR3 runs to 13 residues. CDR1 and CDR2 from the germline V gene are MRHNA and SNTAGT. V dropped 3 bases and J dropped 14; count of bases not matched to a gene: 9. In DNA form, the CDR3 reads TGTGCCAGCAGTGAGCGGGAGGGCCTAGGGAGGTATTTT. This sequence encodes CASSEREGLGRYF.

J is TRBJ1-5 and V is TRBV6-1; a weak D match, TRBD1 (5 bases). The CDR3 sequence is 16 residues long. Trimming removed 4 bases at V and 2 bases at J, with 15 bases between. CDR1 and CDR2 from the germline V gene are MNHNS and SASEGT. CDR3 in amino acids: CASSVPREAGNQPQHF. CDR3 nucleotides: TGTGCCAGCAGTGTCCCCAGGGAAGCAGGCAATCAGCCCCAGCATTTT.

V and J are TRBV5-1 and TRBJ2-7; 8 bases match TRBD2. Germline CDR1 is SGHRS and CDR2 is YFSETQ. This CDR3 contains 14 residues. V gave up 1 base and J gave up 5 bases; unmatched junction bases: 5. In DNA, the CDR3 is TGCGCCAGCAGCTTGACGGGAGGGCCCAACGAGCAGTACTTC. Its protein product is CASSLTGGPNEQYF.

The V and J genes are TRBV28 and TRBJ2-7, with 7 nucleotides matching TRBD2. The CDR3 consists of 15 residues. Per germline, CDR1 MDHEN and CDR2 SYDVKM. The V segment lost 2 bases and the J segment 3 bases; nucleotides outside the gene matches: 7. The CDR3 DNA is TGTGCCAGCAGTTTAAATTTGGGGGGGGTCTACGAGCAGTACTTC. Encoded protein: CASSLNLGGVYEQYF.

The rearrangement joins TRBV13 to TRBJ2-1; the D gene is possibly TRBD1 (6 bases). This CDR3 is built from 12 residues. Germline values: CDR1 PRHDT, CDR2 FYEKMQ (reference sequence). V was trimmed by 0 bases and J by 14 bases, leaving 11 bases between them. CDR3 sequence reads: CASSLGRGREFF. CDR3 DNA sequence: TGTGCCAGCAGCTTAGGCAGGGGTAGGGAGTTCTTC.

The J gene is TRBJ2-3, the V gene TRBV4-1, with 8 bases fitting TRBD2. Germline trimming cut 3 bases from V and 5 bases from J; bases unmatched to any gene: 13. This CDR3 contains 17 residues. Germline V gene sequence: CDR1 MGHRA, CDR2 YSYEKL. CDR3 sequence reads: CASSQGLGLLFLDTQYF. The CDR3 coding sequence is TGCGCCAGCAGCCAGGGACTAGGCTTGCTTTTCCTAGATACGCAGTATTTT.

The chain employs TRBV4-1 and TRBJ2-7, with 9 bases fitting TRBD2. The J segment lost 2 bases and the V segment lost 0 bases, leaving 8 bases of the junction unmatched. In germline, CDR1 is MGHRA, CDR2 YSYEKL. The CDR3 has 17 residues. In DNA form, the CDR3 reads TGCGCCAGCAGCCAAGATTGGAGAGCGGGAGGTACCTACGAGCAGTACTTC. Amino acids: CASSQDWRAGGTYEQYF.

The chain carries TRBV30 and TRBJ1-5; 8 positions match TRBD1. From germline, CDR1 is GTSNPN and CDR2 SVGIG (reference sequence). The CDR3 has 14 amino acids. After removal of 1 base from V and 6 bases from J, the junction contained 5 bases not matched to a gene. The CDR3 DNA reads TGTGCCTGGAGTGAGACAGGGGTGGCTCAGCCCCAGCATTTT. This sequence encodes CAWSETGVAQPQHF.

The count of this clone is one. The chain carries TRBV18 and TRBJ2-1, with 8 bases fitting TRBD2. The V gene end was trimmed by 3 bases and the J gene end by 6 bases; junction bases not matched to a gene: 10. The length of the CDR3 is 16 residues. Germline V gene sequence: CDR1 KGHSH, CDR2 LQKENI. CDR3 protein: CASSPAGLDLGNEQFF. As DNA, the CDR3 is TGTGCCAGCTCACCCGCGGGACTAGATCTGGGCAATGAGCAGTTCTTC.

V and J are TRBV14 and TRBJ2-5, with 7 bases lining up with TRBD2. Germline V gene sequence: CDR1 SGHDN, CDR2 FVKESK. The CDR3 has 18 amino acids. V lost 0 bases and J lost 5; bases outside the gene matches: 15. The CDR3 region has the DNA TGTGCCAGCAGCCAAGATTCCCTTTGGGCCTCGGGGGGTGAGACCCAGTACTTC. Its protein is CASSQDSLWASGGETQYF.

The chain employs TRBV4-2 and TRBJ1-1; 8 nucleotides agree with TRBD1. CDR3 length: 14 residues. The V gene's germline CDR1 is LGHNA and CDR2 YNFKEQ. V dropped 0 bases and J dropped 5; count of bases not matched to a gene: 2. CDR3 in DNA: TGTGCCAGCAGCCAAGATCAGGGGGCAACTGAAGCTTTCTTT. Its protein is CASSQDQGATEAFF.

The V gene is TRBV5-6, the J gene TRBJ2-3; 12 bases map to TRBD1. Losses at the gene ends were 5 bases for V and 5 bases for J; bases not matched to a gene: 9. Germline loops: CDR1 SGHDT, CDR2 YYEEEE. The CDR3 covers 16 residues. The CDR3, as DNA: TGTGCCAGCAGTTGGGACAGGGGGCGCGATCTAGATACGCAGTATTTT. Its translation: CASSWDRGRDLDTQYF.

The chain uses TRBV15 and TRBJ2-1; 13 bases line up with TRBD2. The ends lost 5 bases at V and 6 bases at J; junction bases unmatched: 13. Per the germline V gene, CDR1 is LNHNV and CDR2 is YYDKDF (reference sequence). This CDR3 contains 18 residues. DNA of the CDR3: TGTGCCACCAGCGGCAACCCCGGACTAGCGGGAGTTAGCAATGAGCAGTTCTTC. Translated, it gives CATSGNPGLAGVSNEQFF.

A few counts support this clone. The J gene is TRBJ2-3, the V gene TRBV9; maybe TRBD2 (5 bases). V lost 1 base and J lost 2, with 11 bases in between. The germline V gene has CDR1 SGDLS and CDR2 YYNGEE. The CDR3 sequence is 15 residues long. The CDR3 reads CASSVSRRYTDTQYF. The CDR3 DNA sequence: TGTGCCAGCAGCGTAAGTAGGAGGTACACAGATACGCAGTATTTT.

The CDR3 bases are TGTGCCAGCAGTTACTGGGGACTGGGCACAGATACGCAGTATTTT. Translation: CASSYWGLGTDTQYF. The chain carries TRBV6-6 and TRBJ2-3; tentative D call: TRBD2 (6 bases). The CDR3 length is 15 residues. V lost 1 base and J lost 1, with 9 bases in between. The germline gives CDR1 MNHNY, CDR2 SVGAGI (reference sequence).

This chain links TRBV19 with TRBJ2-2; 7 bases match TRBD1. Germline assignment: CDR1 LNHDA and CDR2 SQIVND (reference sequence). This CDR3 has 14 amino acids. V dropped 5 bases and J dropped 6; count of bases not matched to a gene: 6. The CDR3 DNA reads as TGTGCCAGTAGTGCGAAAACAGGGGCCGGGGAGCTGTTTTTT. This sequence encodes CASSAKTGAGELFF. Complete variable domain (other parts from reference TRBV19 and TRBJ2-2): DGGITQSPKYLFRKEGQNVTLSCEQNLNHDAMYWYRQDPGQGLRLIYYSQIVNDFQKGDIAEGYSVSREKKESFPLTVTSAQKNPTAFYLCASSAKTGAGELFFGEGSRLTVL.

The V and J genes are TRBV28 and TRBJ2-5; D not resolved. V lost 2 bases, J lost 3 bases, and 10 bases lay in between. The CDR3 is 14 amino acids. Germline loops: CDR1 MDHEN, CDR2 SYDVKM. Here the CDR3 reads CASSLPPPKETQYF. CDR3 nucleotides: TGTGCCAGCAGTTTACCCCCCCCTAAAGAGACCCAGTACTTC.

The count of this clone is one. The chain uses TRBV19 and TRBJ2-2; D ambiguous. Per germline, CDR1 LNHDA and CDR2 SQIVND (reference sequence). The CDR3 sequence is 14 residues long. V gave up 4 bases and J gave up 1 base, with 7 bases separating them. CDR3 sequence: CASSKQVNTGELFF. As DNA, the CDR3 is TGTGCCAGTAGTAAACAAGTGAACACCGGGGAGCTGTTTTTT.

This sequence joins TRBV6-5 and TRBJ2-1; 9 bases map to TRBD2. Germline-derived CDR1 and CDR2 are MNHEY and SVGAGI. This CDR3 is built from 15 residues. Unmatched junction bases numbered 7, after V lost 7 bases and J lost 3 bases. The CDR3 DNA reads as TGTGCCAGCATGGTAGCGGGGGTGGGCTACAATGAGCAGTTCTTC. As protein: CASMVAGVGYNEQFF.

The chain links TRBV7-2 to TRBJ1-2, with D uncertain. V was pared by 2 bases and J by 1 base, with 8 bases between. The CDR3 loop spans 14 amino acids. The germline CDR1 and CDR2 sequences are SGHTA and FQGNSA. Here the CDR3 DNA reads TGTGCCAGCAGCTTATCAGTATTTAACTATGGCTACACCTTC. Translated: CASSLSVFNYGYTF. Full variable domain (outside the CDR3, taken from reference TRBV7-2 and TRBJ1-2): GAGVSQSPSNKVTEKGKDVELRCDPISGHTALYWYRQSLGQGLEFLIYFQGNSAPDKSGLPSDRFSAERTGGSVSTLTIQRTQQEDSAVYLCASSLSVFNYGYTFGSGTRLTVV.

A single count supports this clone. The gene calls are TRBV6-5 and TRBJ1-2; D may be TRBD1 (6 bases). This CDR3 is built from 10 residues. Looked up from germline, CDR1 is MNHEY and CDR2 is SVGAGI. V lost 5 bases and J lost 13, with 11 bases in between. In nucleotides, the CDR3 is TGTGCCAGCAGTAGGGCAGGGGTCACCTTC. It specifies CASSRAGVTF.

The chain carries TRBV5-5 and TRBJ1-2; possible D gene TRBD1, 5 bases. There are 14 residues in the CDR3. Trimming shortened V by 0 bases and J by 5 bases, and 11 bases separated the two germline ends. Germline CDR1 is SGHKS and CDR2 is YYEKEE (reference sequence). The CDR3 loop reads CASSLAQVGYGYTF. CDR3 nucleotide sequence: TGTGCCAGCAGCTTGGCACAGGTGGGGTATGGCTACACCTTC. The full variable domain, in which reference TRBV5-5 and TRBJ1-2 provide the parts outside the CDR3, is DAGVTQSPTHLIKTRGQQVTLRCSPISGHKSVSWYQQVLGQGPQFIFQYYEKEERGRGNFPDRFSARQFPNYSSELNVNALLLGDSALYLCASSLAQVGYGYTFGSGTRLTVV.

The V gene is TRBV19, the J gene TRBJ2-2; no clear D. Germline lookup yields CDR1 LNHDA and CDR2 SQIVND (reference sequence). This CDR3 has 13 amino acids. Trimming removed 1 base from V and 7 bases from J, with 7 bases in between. In DNA, the CDR3 is TGTGCCAGTAGTATAGCTCCAGTCGGGGAGCTGTTTTTT. It is translated as CASSIAPVGELFF.

This chain connects TRBV27 to TRBJ2-7; weak D call: TRBD1 (6 bases). The V end was cut by 6 bases, the J end by 2 bases, with 11 bases between. Germline V CDR1 and CDR2: MNHEY, SMNVEV (reference sequence). This CDR3 has 13 residues. The CDR3 DNA reads as TGTGCCAGCAGCCACGGACAGACCTACGAGCAGTACTTC. As protein: CASSHGQTYEQYF.

This clone has just one count. The chain employs TRBV27 and TRBJ2-1, with 9 positions matching TRBD2. The CDR3 runs 15 residues. Losses at the gene ends were 2 bases for V and 8 bases for J; bases not matched to a gene: 7. Germline V gene data show CDR1 as MNHEY and CDR2 as SMNVEV (reference sequence). CDR3 nucleotide sequence: TGTGCCAGCAGTTTAGGGCTAGCGGGGAGAGATGAGCAGTTCTTC. Protein sequence: CASSLGLAGRDEQFF.